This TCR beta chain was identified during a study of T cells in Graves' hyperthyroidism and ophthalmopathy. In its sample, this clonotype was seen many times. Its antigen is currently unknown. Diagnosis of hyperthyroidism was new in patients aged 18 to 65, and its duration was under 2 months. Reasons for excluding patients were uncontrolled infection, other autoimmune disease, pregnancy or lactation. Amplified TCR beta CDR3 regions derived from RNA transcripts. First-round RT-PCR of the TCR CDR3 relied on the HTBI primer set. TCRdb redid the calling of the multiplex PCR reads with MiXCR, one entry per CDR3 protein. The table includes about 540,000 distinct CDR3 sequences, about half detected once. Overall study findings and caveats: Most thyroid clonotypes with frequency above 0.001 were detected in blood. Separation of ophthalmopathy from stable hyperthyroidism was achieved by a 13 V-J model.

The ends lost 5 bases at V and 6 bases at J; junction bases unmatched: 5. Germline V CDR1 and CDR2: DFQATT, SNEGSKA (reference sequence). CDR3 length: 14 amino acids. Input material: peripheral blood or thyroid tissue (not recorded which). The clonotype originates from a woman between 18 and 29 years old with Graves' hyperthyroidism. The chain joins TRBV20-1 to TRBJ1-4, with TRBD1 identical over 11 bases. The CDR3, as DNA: TGCAGTGCTGGACCGGGACAGGGGGATGAAAAACTGTTTTTT. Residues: CSAGPGQGDEKLFF.